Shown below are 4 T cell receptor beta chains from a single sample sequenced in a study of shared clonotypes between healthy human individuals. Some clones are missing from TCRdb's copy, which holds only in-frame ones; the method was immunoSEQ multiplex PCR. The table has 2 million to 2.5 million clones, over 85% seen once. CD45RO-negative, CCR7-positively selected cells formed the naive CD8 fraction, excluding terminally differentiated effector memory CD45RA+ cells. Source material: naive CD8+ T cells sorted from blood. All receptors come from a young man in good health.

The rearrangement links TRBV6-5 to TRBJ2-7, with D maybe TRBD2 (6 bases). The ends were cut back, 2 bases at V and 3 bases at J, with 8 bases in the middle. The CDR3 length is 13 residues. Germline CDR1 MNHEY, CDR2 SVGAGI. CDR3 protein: CASSYGLFYEQYF. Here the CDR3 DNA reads TGTGCCAGCAGTTACGGACTATTCTACGAGCAGTACTTC.

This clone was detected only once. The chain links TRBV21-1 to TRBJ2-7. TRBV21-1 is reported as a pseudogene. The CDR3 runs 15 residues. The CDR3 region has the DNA TGTGCCAGCAGCGGTAGGGGGGCGGTCTCCTACGAGCAGTACTTC. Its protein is CASSGRGAVSYEQYF.

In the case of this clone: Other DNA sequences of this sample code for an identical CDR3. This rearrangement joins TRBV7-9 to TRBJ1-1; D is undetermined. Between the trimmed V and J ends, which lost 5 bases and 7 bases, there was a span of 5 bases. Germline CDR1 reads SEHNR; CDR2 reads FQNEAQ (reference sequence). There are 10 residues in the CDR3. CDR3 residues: CASSLIEAFF. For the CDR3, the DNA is TGTGCCAGCAGCCTCATTGAAGCTTTCTTT.

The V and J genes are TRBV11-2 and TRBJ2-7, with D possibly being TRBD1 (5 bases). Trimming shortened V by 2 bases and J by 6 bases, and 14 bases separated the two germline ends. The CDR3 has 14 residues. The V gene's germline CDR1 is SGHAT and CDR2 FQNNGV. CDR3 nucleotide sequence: TGTGCCAGCAGCTTATTCAGGGATGGGGCCGAGCAGTACTTC. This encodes CASSLFRDGAEQYF.